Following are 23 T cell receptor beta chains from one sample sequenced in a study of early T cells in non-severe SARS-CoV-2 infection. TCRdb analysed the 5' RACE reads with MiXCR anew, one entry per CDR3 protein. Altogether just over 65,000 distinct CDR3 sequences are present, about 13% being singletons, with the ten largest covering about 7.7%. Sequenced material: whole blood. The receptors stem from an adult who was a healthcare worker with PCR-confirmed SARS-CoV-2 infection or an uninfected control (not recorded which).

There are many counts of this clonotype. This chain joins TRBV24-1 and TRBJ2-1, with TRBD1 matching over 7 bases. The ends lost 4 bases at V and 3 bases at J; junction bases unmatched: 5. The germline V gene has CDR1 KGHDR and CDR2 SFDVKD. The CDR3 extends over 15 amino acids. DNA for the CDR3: TGTGCCACCAGTGACCCGGGACAGCACTACAATGAGCAGTTCTTC. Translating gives CATSDPGQHYNEQFF.

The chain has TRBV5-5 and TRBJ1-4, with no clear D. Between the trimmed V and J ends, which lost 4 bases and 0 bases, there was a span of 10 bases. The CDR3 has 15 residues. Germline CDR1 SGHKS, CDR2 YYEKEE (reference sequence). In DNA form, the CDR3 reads TGTGCCAGCAGCGCTTACTCTACAACTAATGAAAAACTGTTTTTT. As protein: CASSAYSTTNEKLFF.

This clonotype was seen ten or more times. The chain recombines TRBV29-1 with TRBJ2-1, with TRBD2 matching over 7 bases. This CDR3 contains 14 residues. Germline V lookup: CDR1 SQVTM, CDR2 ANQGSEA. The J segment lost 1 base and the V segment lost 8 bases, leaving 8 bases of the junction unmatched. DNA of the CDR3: TGCAGCCCCCGGGGTAGCGGGTCCTACAATGAGCAGTTCTTC. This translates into CSPRGSGSYNEQFF.

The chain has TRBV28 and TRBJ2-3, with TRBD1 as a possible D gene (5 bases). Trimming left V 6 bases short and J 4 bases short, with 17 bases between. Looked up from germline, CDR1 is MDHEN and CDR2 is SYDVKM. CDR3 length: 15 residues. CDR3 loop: CASRMGRGMSDTQYF. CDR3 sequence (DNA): TGTGCCAGCAGGATGGGAAGGGGTATGTCAGATACGCAGTATTTT.

The CDR3 DNA follows: TGTGCCAGCAGCTCAGGGAGAGGGGGAGAAAGTTCACCCCTCCACTTT. Translated: CASSSGRGGESSPLHF. V and J are TRBV7-2 and TRBJ1-6; D may be TRBD1 (6 bases). This CDR3 has 16 amino acids. Germline values: CDR1 SGHTA, CDR2 FQGNSA. The V and J ends lost 4 bases and 9 bases respectively, with 19 bases between them.

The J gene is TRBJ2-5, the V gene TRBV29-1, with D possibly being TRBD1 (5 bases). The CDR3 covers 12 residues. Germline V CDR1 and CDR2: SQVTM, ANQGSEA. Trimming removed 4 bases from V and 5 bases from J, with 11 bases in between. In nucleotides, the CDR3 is TGCAGCGTTGCAGGGTTGTTGGAGACCCAGTACTTC. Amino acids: CSVAGLLETQYF.

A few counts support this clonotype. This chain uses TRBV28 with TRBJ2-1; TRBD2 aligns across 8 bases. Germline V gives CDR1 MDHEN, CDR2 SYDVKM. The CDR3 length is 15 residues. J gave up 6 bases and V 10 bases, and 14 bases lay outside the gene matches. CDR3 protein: CATARPGTSFNEQFF. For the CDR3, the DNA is TGTGCCACGGCCCGGCCCGGGACTAGTTTCAATGAGCAGTTCTTC.

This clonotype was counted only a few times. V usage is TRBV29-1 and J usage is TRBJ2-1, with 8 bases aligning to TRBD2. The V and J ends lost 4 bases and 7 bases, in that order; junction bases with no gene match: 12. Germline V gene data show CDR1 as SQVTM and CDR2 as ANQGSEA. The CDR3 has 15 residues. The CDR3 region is CSVGIPAGVGNEQFF. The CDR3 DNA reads TGCAGCGTTGGTATCCCAGCGGGAGTGGGAAATGAGCAGTTCTTC.

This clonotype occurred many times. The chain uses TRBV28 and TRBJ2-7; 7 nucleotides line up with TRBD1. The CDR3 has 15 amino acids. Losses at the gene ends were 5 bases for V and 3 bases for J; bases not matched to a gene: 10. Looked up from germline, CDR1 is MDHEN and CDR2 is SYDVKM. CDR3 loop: CASSPPGQARYEQYF. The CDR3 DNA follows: TGTGCCAGCAGTCCGCCCGGACAGGCCCGCTACGAGCAGTACTTC.

Here the CDR3 reads CASNRGDRGRLYNQPQHF. The CDR3 DNA sequence: TGTGCCAGCAATAGAGGGGACAGGGGACGCCTTTACAATCAGCCCCAGCATTTT. The chain employs TRBV6-1 and TRBJ1-5; 10 bases agree with TRBD1. This CDR3 spans 18 amino acids. V was pared by 7 bases and J by 3 bases, with 15 bases of the junction left unmatched. CDR1 is MNHNS and CDR2 is SASEGT in the germline V gene.

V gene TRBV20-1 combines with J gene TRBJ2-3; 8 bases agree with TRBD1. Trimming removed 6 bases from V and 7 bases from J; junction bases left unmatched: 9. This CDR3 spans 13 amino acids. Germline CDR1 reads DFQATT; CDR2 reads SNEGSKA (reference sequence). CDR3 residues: CSAGTGGWNTQYF. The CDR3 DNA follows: TGCAGTGCCGGGACAGGTGGTTGGAATACGCAGTATTTT.

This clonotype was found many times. CDR3 sequence reads: CASSLEYTEAFF. The CDR3 bases are TGTGCCAGCAGCTTAGAATATACTGAAGCTTTCTTT. This sequence joins TRBV7-2 and TRBJ1-1; D remains ambiguous. CDR3 size: 12 residues. CDR1 SGHTA and CDR2 FQGNSA come from the germline V gene. The V and J ends lost 1 base and 5 bases respectively, with 5 bases between them.

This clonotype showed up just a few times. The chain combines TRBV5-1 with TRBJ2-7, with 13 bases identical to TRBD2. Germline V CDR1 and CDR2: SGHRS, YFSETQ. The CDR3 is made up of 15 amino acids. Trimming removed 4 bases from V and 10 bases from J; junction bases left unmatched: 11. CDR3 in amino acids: CASSDGLAGVSAQYF. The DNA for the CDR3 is TGCGCCAGCAGCGATGGACTAGCGGGAGTCTCGGCCCAGTACTTC.

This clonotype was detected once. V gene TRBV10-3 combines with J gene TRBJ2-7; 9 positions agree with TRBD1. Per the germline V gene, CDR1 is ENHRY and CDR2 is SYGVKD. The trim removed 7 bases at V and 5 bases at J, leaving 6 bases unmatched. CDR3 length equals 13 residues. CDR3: CAINRDRVDEQYF. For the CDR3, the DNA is TGTGCCATCAACCGGGACAGGGTCGACGAGCAGTACTTC.

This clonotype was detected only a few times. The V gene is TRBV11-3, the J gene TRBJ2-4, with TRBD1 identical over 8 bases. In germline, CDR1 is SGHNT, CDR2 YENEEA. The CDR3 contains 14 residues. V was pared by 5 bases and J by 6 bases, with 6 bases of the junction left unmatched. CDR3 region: CASSQGGQANIQYF. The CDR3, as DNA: TGTGCCAGCAGCCAGGGGGGACAGGCAAACATTCAGTACTTC. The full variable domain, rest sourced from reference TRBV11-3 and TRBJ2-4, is EAGVVQSPRYKIIEKKQPVAFWCNPISGHNTLYWYLQNLGQGPELLIRYENEEAVDDSQLPKDRFSAERLKGVDSTLKIQPAELGDSAVYLCASSQGGQANIQYFGAGTRLSVL.

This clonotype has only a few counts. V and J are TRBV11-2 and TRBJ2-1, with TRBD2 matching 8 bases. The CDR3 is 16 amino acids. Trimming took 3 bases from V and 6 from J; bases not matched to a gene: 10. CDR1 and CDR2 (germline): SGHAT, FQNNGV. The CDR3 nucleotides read TGTGCCAGCAGCTTCCAAAGCGGGAGTATCTTCAATGAGCAGTTCTTC. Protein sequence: CASSFQSGSIFNEQFF.

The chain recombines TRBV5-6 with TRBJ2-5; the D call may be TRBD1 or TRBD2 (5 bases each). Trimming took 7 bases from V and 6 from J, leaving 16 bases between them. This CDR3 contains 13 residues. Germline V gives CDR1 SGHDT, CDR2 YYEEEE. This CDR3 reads CASAGGGWKTQYF. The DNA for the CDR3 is TGTGCCAGCGCTGGGGGTGGCTGGAAGACCCAGTACTTC.

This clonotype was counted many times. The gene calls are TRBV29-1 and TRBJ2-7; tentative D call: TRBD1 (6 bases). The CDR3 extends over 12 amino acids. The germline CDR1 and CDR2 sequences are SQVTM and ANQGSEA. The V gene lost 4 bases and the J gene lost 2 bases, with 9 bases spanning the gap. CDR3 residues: CSVGGTPYEQYF. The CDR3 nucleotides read TGCAGCGTTGGAGGGACACCCTACGAGCAGTACTTC.

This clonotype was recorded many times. The CDR3 protein is CASSPLQVRRTEAFF. The DNA for the CDR3 is TGTGCCAGCTCACCCCTACAGGTTAGGCGGACTGAAGCTTTCTTT. The chain employs TRBV18 and TRBJ1-1, with a possible D match to TRBD1 (5 bases). The V end lost 3 bases, the J end lost 5 bases, and 16 bases lay between the germline ends. The CDR3 sequence is 15 residues long. Germline V gene sequence: CDR1 KGHSH, CDR2 LQKENI.

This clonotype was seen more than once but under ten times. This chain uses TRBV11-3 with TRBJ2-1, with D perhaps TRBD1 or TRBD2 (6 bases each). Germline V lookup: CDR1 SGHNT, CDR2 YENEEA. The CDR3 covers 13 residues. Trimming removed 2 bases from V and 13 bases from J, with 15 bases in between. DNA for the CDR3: TGTGCCAGCAGCTTATCTTGGGGGGACATTCAGTTCTTC. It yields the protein CASSLSWGDIQFF.

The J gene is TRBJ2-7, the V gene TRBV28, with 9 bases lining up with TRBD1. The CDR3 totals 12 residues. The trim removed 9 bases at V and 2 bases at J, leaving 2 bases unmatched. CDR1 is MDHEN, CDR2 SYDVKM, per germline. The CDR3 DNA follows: TGTGCCAGTGGACAGGGGACCTACGAGCAGTACTTC. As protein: CASGQGTYEQYF.

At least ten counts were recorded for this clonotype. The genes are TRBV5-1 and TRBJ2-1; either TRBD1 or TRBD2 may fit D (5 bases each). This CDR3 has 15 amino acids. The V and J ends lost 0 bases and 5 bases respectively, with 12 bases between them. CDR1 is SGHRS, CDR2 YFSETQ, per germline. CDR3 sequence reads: CASSLDGTTNNEQFF. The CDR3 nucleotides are TGCGCCAGCAGCTTGGATGGGACCACTAACAATGAGCAGTTCTTC.

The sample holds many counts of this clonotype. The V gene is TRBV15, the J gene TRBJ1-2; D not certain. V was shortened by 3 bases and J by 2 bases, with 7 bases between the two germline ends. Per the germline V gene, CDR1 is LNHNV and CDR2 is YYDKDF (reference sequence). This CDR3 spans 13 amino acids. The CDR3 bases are TGTGCCACCAGCAGCAACCCCAACTATGGCTACACCTTC. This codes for CATSSNPNYGYTF.